The next 22 T cell receptor beta chains were all read from a single sample in a study of cytomegalovirus exposure and HLA in healthy donors. PCR used 60 Vbeta primers and 13 Jbeta primers. TCRdb keeps only in-frame clones here, not all; method: immunoSEQ multiplex PCR. The data show more than 110,000 clones, about 75% seen once. Sequencing was done on a sample of PBMCs. These receptors came from a woman younger than 45 in good health and CMV-seronegative.

The chain has TRBV5-1 and TRBJ2-5, with D perhaps matching TRBD1 (6 bases). The germline CDR1 and CDR2 sequences are SGHRS and YFSETQ. V lost 0 bases, J lost 5 bases, and 8 bases lay in between. This CDR3 has 13 amino acids. The CDR3 nucleotides are TGCGCCAGCAGCTTGGAGGGGGAGGAGACCCAGTACTTC. This codes for CASSLEGEETQYF.

The gene calls are TRBV19 and TRBJ1-2; D gene ambiguous. The CDR3 has 12 residues. From germline, CDR1 is LNHDA and CDR2 SQIVND (reference sequence). Deletions cut 2 bases from V and 8 bases from J, with 9 bases between. CDR3 protein: CASSIQAQGYTF. The CDR3 DNA is TGTGCCAGTAGTATACAGGCTCAAGGCTACACCTTC.

The rearrangement joins TRBV7-2 to TRBJ2-7, with TRBD1 matching 8 bases. Germline CDR1 SGHTA, CDR2 FQGNSA. The CDR3 is 14 residues long. V gave up 4 bases and J gave up 5 bases; unmatched junction bases: 7. In nucleotides, the CDR3 is TGTGCCAGCAGCTCCAGGACAGGGTGGAACGAGCAGTACTTC. Residues: CASSSRTGWNEQYF.

The chain recombines TRBV5-4 with TRBJ2-1; 10 bases line up with TRBD2. Germline loops: CDR1 SGHNT, CDR2 YYREEE (reference sequence). There are 14 residues in the CDR3. The trim removed 6 bases at V and 7 bases at J, leaving 7 bases unmatched. DNA for the CDR3: TGTGCCAGCATAGCGGGAGGCATCTCTAATGAGCAGTTCTTC. Its protein is CASIAGGISNEQFF.

The chain carries TRBV12-5 and TRBJ2-2, with 7 bases aligning to TRBD1. The germline V gene has CDR1 LGHNT and CDR2 FRNRAP. This CDR3 comprises 17 residues. Germline trimming cut 4 bases from V and 4 bases from J; bases unmatched to any gene: 12. CDR3 in DNA: TGTGCTAGTGGTTGGGGATTGGGGACAGCCGGCACCGGGGAGCTGTTTTTT. It is translated as CASGWGLGTAGTGELFF. The full variable domain, with the rest looked up from reference TRBV12-5 and TRBJ2-2, is DARVTQTPRHKVTEMGQEVTMRCQPILGHNTVFWYRQTMMQGLELLAYFRNRAPLDDSGMPKDRFSAEMPDATLATLKIQPSEPRDSAVYFCASGWGLGTAGTGELFFGEGSRLTVL.

The chain joins TRBV19 to TRBJ2-1, with 8 nucleotides matching TRBD2. With V trimmed by 8 bases and J by 4 bases, 7 bases remained unmatched. The CDR3 has 14 amino acids. The germline V gene has CDR1 LNHDA and CDR2 SQIVND (reference sequence). CDR3 amino acids: CASGAGAEYNEQFF. The CDR3 nucleotides are TGTGCCAGTGGAGCGGGAGCAGAATACAATGAGCAGTTCTTC.

This chain uses TRBV2 with TRBJ2-7, with TRBD2 identical over 8 bases. V trimming: 5 bases; J trimming: 5 bases; junction bases outside the gene matches: 11. CDR3 length: 15 amino acids. Germline CDR1 SNHLY, CDR2 FYNNEI. CDR3 nucleotides: TGTGCCAGCAGTTCGTCCGGGACTAGTCCCGACGAGCAGTACTTC. It specifies CASSSSGTSPDEQYF.

CDR3 loop: CASSPGTGHTGTEAFF. The CDR3 DNA reads as TGTGCCAGCTCACCAGGGACAGGGCATACGGGTACTGAAGCTTTCTTT. This sequence joins TRBV18 and TRBJ1-1, with 9 bases identical to TRBD1. The CDR3 has 16 residues. The germline V gene encodes CDR1 KGHSH and CDR2 LQKENI. The V segment lost 2 bases and the J segment 5 bases; nucleotides outside the gene matches: 9. The whole variable domain, filled in from reference TRBV18 and TRBJ1-1, reads NAGVMQNPRHLVRRRGQEARLRCSPMKGHSHVYWYRQLPEEGLKFMVYLQKENIIDESGMPKERFSAEFPKEGPSILRIQQVVRGDSAAYFCASSPGTGHTGTEAFFGQGTRLTVV.

The rearrangement joins TRBV2 to TRBJ2-7; 12 nucleotides align to TRBD1. CDR3 length equals 19 residues. With 5 bases clipped from V and 3 bases from J, the junction kept 17 bases outside the gene matches. Germline V gene lookup returns CDR1 SNHLY and CDR2 FYNNEI. CDR3 DNA: TGTGCCAGCAGTTCTCCCCGGGACAGGGGGCAGTGGGGTGGCTACGAGCAGTACGTC. This translates into CASSSPRDRGQWGGYEQYV.

This chain connects TRBV28 to TRBJ1-2; TRBD1 is a possible D gene (6 bases). V lost 10 bases, J lost 4 bases, and 16 bases lay in between. Germline CDR1 and CDR2: MDHEN and SYDVKM. The CDR3 runs to 13 residues. CDR3 sequence: CATEKGQLYGYTF. The CDR3 region has the DNA TGTGCCACCGAAAAAGGACAGCTCTATGGCTACACCTTC.

This clone showed up just a few times. This chain joins TRBV5-1 and TRBJ2-1, with 9 bases aligning to TRBD2. CDR1 and CDR2 (germline): SGHRS, YFSETQ. The V gene end was trimmed by 4 bases and the J gene end by 9 bases; junction bases not matched to a gene: 5. The CDR3 extends over 13 amino acids. CDR3 DNA: TGCGCCAGCAGCCCCCAACTAGCGGGTGAGCAGTTCTTC. Encoded protein: CASSPQLAGEQFF.

The V gene is TRBV18, the J gene TRBJ2-7, with 7 bases lining up with TRBD2. Germline lookup yields CDR1 KGHSH and CDR2 LQKENI. The CDR3 loop spans 13 amino acids. The V segment lost 4 bases and the J segment 7 bases; nucleotides outside the gene matches: 7. The CDR3 DNA reads TGTGCCAGCTCACGACGGGGGGAGGGTGAGCAGTACGTC. It translates to CASSRRGEGEQYV.

The rearrangement joins TRBV19 to TRBJ1-3; maybe TRBD1 (5 bases). Looked up from germline, CDR1 is LNHDA and CDR2 is SQIVND (reference sequence). V was shortened by 7 bases and J by 0 bases, with 7 bases between the two germline ends. CDR3 length equals 13 residues. CDR3 residues: CASKTASGNTIYF. Here the CDR3 DNA reads TGTGCCAGTAAGACAGCCTCTGGAAACACCATATATTTT.

The chain uses TRBV9 and TRBJ1-3; D call uncertain. Germline assignment: CDR1 SGDLS and CDR2 YYNGEE. The length of the CDR3 is 16 residues. Trimming took off 5 bases at V and 2 bases at J, with 17 bases between the two ends. The chain's CDR3 is CASSERSYATGNTIYF. CDR3 in DNA: TGTGCCAGCAGTGAACGGTCCTACGCCACTGGAAACACCATATATTTT.

V is TRBV5-1 and J is TRBJ2-7; maybe TRBD2 (5 bases). Germline values: CDR1 SGHRS, CDR2 YFSETQ. This CDR3 is 15 amino acids long. Between the trimmed V and J ends, which lost 0 bases and 2 bases, there was a span of 12 bases. The CDR3: CASSLGGALPYEQYF. The CDR3, as DNA: TGCGCCAGCAGCTTGGGGGGAGCGCTACCCTACGAGCAGTACTTC.

The chain carries TRBV5-1 and TRBJ2-1; the match to TRBD1 covers 7 bases. From germline, CDR1 is SGHRS and CDR2 YFSETQ. V lost 1 base and J lost 10; bases outside the gene matches: 11. This CDR3 comprises 15 residues. The CDR3 DNA follows: TGCGCCAGCAGCTTGCTGTGGTACGGACAGGACGAGCAGTTCTTC. It specifies CASSLLWYGQDEQFF. The whole variable domain, filled in from reference TRBV5-1 and TRBJ2-1, reads KAGVTQTPRYLIKTRGQQVTLSCSPISGHRSVSWYQQTPGQGLQFLFEYFSETQRNKGNFPGRFSGRQFSNSRSEMNVSTLELGDSALYLCASSLLWYGQDEQFFGPGTRLTVL.

Comment on this clone: The same CDR3 is also encoded by other DNA sequences in this sample. The V and J genes are TRBV5-1 and TRBJ2-5; D ambiguous. The J call is doubtful: the DNA matches TRBJ2-7 better. Germline CDR1 is SGHRS and CDR2 is YFSETQ. This CDR3 has 12 amino acids. The CDR3 loop is CASSLNFYEQYF. The CDR3 nucleotides read TGCGCCAGCAGCTTAAACTTCTACGAGCAGTACTTC.

J is TRBJ2-5 and V is TRBV4-2; D might be TRBD1 (5 bases). The CDR3 totals 16 residues. Looked up from germline, CDR1 is LGHNA and CDR2 is YNFKEQ. The V end lost 0 bases, the J end lost 1 base, and 12 bases lay between the germline ends. CDR3 coding DNA: TGTGCCAGCAGCCAAGATTTTTTCCAGGGCCAAGAGACCCAGTACTTC. As protein: CASSQDFFQGQETQYF.

J is TRBJ2-7 and V is TRBV18; 8 bases line up with TRBD1. Germline V gives CDR1 KGHSH, CDR2 LQKENI. The length of the CDR3 is 14 residues. Trimming at V came to 4 bases and at J to 2 bases, leaving 4 bases not matched to a gene. The CDR3 here is CASSHDRGPYEQYF. CDR3 nucleotides: TGTGCCAGCTCACATGACAGGGGTCCCTACGAGCAGTACTTC.

The rearrangement links TRBV7-9 to TRBJ2-1; 7 nucleotides align to TRBD2. Germline CDR1 is SEHNR and CDR2 is FQNEAQ (reference sequence). This CDR3 region has 15 residues. V lost 4 bases, J lost 6 bases, and 9 bases stayed unmatched. The CDR3 loop is CASSSTSLYPNEQFF. CDR3 nucleotides: TGTGCCAGCAGCTCGACTAGCCTTTATCCCAATGAGCAGTTCTTC.

The chain uses TRBV30 and TRBJ1-3; TRBD1 might be the D (5 bases). Between the trimmed V and J ends, which lost 0 bases and 0 bases, there was a span of 9 bases. Germline V gene data show CDR1 as GTSNPN and CDR2 as SVGIG (reference sequence). The CDR3 has 15 residues. CDR3 sequence reads: CAWSVDSTSGNTIYF. The CDR3 region has the DNA TGTGCCTGGAGTGTAGACAGCACCTCTGGAAACACCATATATTTT.

A few counts support this clone. This chain connects TRBV7-6 to TRBJ2-7, with D possibly matching TRBD2 (6 bases). Germline V gene data show CDR1 as SGHVS and CDR2 as FNYEAQ. This CDR3 has 18 residues. V lost 1 base to trimming and J lost 2 bases, with 21 bases between them. The CDR3 loop reads CASSLEGFTGDLPYEQYF. The CDR3 DNA reads TGTGCCAGCAGCTTAGAGGGGTTCACGGGGGACCTTCCCTACGAGCAGTACTTC.